Listed below are T cell receptor beta chains from one sample, sequenced in a study of T cells in Graves' hyperthyroidism and ophthalmopathy. TCRdb re-called the multiplex PCR reads with MiXCR, one entry per CDR3 protein. The data contain hundreds of thousands of distinct CDR3 sequences, 14% to 15% of them singletons. Sample: blood. The receptors stem from a man between 18 and 29 years old with Graves' ophthalmopathy. Each CDR3 is given without its conserved first and last residue. Rows may omit the clone size; those that give it use once, few, many or a size class.

clone size: many
V gene: TRBV18
CDR3 protein: ASSPDSFSNEKLF

clone size: many
V gene: TRBV7-9
CDR3 protein: ASSRWVGSGALTYEQY

clone size: many
V gene: TRBV5-1
CDR3 protein: ASSFWGAGNEQF

clone size: -
V gene: TRBV4-2
CDR3 protein: ASSQDRSAGQPQH

clone size: -
V gene: TRBV19
CDR3 protein: ASSSRTGIGYGYT

clone size: many
V gene: TRBV11-1
CDR3 protein: ASSFKSKWDASDTQY

clone size: many
V gene: TRBV18
CDR3 protein: ASSHDRVLGYNEQF

clone size: many
V gene: TRBV5-5
CDR3 protein: ASSLRTTYEQY

clone size: -
V gene: TRBV10-3
CDR3 protein: AISPRARETQY

clone size: many
V gene: TRBV7-6
CDR3 protein: ASSSGTDPYEQY

clone size: -
V gene: TRBV6-1
CDR3 protein: ASRLGTGIGEQY

clone size: many
V gene: TRBV2
CDR3 protein: ASSSLASGSPYEQY

clone size: few
V gene: TRBV5-1
CDR3 protein: ASSLALASEEQF

clone size: -
V gene: TRBV12-3/TRBV12-4
CDR3 protein: ASSALTGTLAKNIQY

clone size: -
V gene: TRBV10-3
CDR3 protein: AISESLGDYEQY

clone size: -
V gene: TRBV27
CDR3 protein: ASSLSPGGGQPQH

clone size: many
V gene: TRBV24-1
CDR3 protein: ATSETGDTQY

clone size: many
V gene: TRBV20-1
CDR3 protein: SARVLSYNEQF

clone size: many
V gene: TRBV6-1
CDR3 protein: ASRDAHSRNEQF

clone size: few
V gene: TRBV15
CDR3 protein: ATSRDGPGQNYNEQF

clone size: many
V gene: TRBV28
CDR3 protein: ASAGAYEQY

clone size: few
V gene: TRBV6-1
CDR3 protein: ASSESVVGYEQY

clone size: -
V gene: TRBV13
CDR3 protein: ASSFGQGGNTEAF

clone size: many
V gene: TRBV2
CDR3 protein: ASSASGAPLH

clone size: many
V gene: TRBV14
CDR3 protein: ASSREERETQY

clone size: once
V gene: TRBV7-9
CDR3 protein: ASSLGGFKGYT

clone size: many
V gene: TRBV10-3
CDR3 protein: AISVQLAGLETQY

clone size: -
V gene: TRBV10-2
CDR3 protein: ASSGTAFGEQF

clone size: few
V gene: TRBV7-9
CDR3 protein: ASSSGQGIEGGELF

clone size: many
V gene: TRBV10-1
CDR3 protein: ASSVDRALREQY

clone size: many
V gene: TRBV5-1
CDR3 protein: ASTQARQGVSDTQY

clone size: many
V gene: TRBV6-1
CDR3 protein: ATSGGYNEQF

clone size: -
V gene: TRBV7-2
CDR3 protein: ASSQYLPGQLQETQY

clone size: many
V gene: TRBV28
CDR3 protein: ASTGQGTVGELF

clone size: many
V gene: TRBV5-1
CDR3 protein: ASSLVGGNEKLF

clone size: -
V gene: TRBV6-1
CDR3 protein: ASSAPRTRGQGFNQPQH

clone size: many
V gene: TRBV12-3/TRBV12-4
CDR3 protein: ASSATVNSPLH

clone size: many
V gene: TRBV30
CDR3 protein: AWSRDGSNQPQH

clone size: many
V gene: TRBV19
CDR3 protein: ATRRSGTGGYNEQF

clone size: -
V gene: TRBV6-5
CDR3 protein: ASVNLYSGNTIY

clone size: -
V gene: TRBV20-1
CDR3 protein: SARSGQAYEQY

clone size: many
V gene: TRBV5-8
CDR3 protein: ASSLDENQPQH

clone size: many
V gene: TRBV3-1
CDR3 protein: ASGLAGAGELF

clone size: -
V gene: TRBV10-2
CDR3 protein: ASSKGVAGFNTGELF

clone size: once
V gene: TRBV3-1
CDR3 protein: ASSTPGPAVEQY

clone size: many
V gene: TRBV11-2
CDR3 protein: ASSYVVGVTYEQY

clone size: many
V gene: TRBV12-5
CDR3 protein: ASGLVQGGNTEAF

clone size: -
V gene: TRBV28
CDR3 protein: ASSYPPSGVNTEAF

clone size: many
V gene: TRBV6-1
CDR3 protein: ASRAGTTYGYT

clone size: many
V gene: TRBV3-1
CDR3 protein: ASSQALGNYGYT

clone size: many
V gene: TRBV18
CDR3 protein: ASSQDPPGQPQH

clone size: many
V gene: TRBV30
CDR3 protein: AWRQYNEQF

clone size: many
V gene: TRBV12-3/TRBV12-4
CDR3 protein: ASTKEGLSNEKLF

clone size: many
V gene: TRBV27
CDR3 protein: ASSLIGTSTDTQY

clone size: many
V gene: TRBV2
CDR3 protein: AKGQGVHEQF

clone size: -
V gene: TRBV9
CDR3 protein: ASSSTGTYNEQF

clone size: few
V gene: TRBV7-9
CDR3 protein: ASSLDSTANQPQH

clone size: -
V gene: TRBV27
CDR3 protein: ASSWFRTYTGELF

clone size: -
V gene: TRBV9
CDR3 protein: ASSARRGSSYNEQF

clone size: many
V gene: TRBV11-2
CDR3 protein: ASSFRTSGGFTYNEQF